Below, one T cell receptor beta chain is given with its context. It has no known antigen specificity. The junction departs from germline at one end; a sequencing error may be responsible. TCR beta repertoires were profiled from peripheral blood of about a dozen young patients with multiple sclerosis to demonstrate the VDJtools post-analysis software. The multiple sclerosis patients were children and adolescents ranging in age from roughly 6 to 16 years. Libraries were made using PCR. The instrument given in TCRdb is Illumina HiSeq 2500. To reduce PCR and sequencing biases, unique molecular identifiers were built into the TCR beta cDNA libraries. Per 1 to 10 million input T cells, approximately 500,000 cDNA molecules were obtained, such that each molecule approximated one T cell. The patient libraries were prepared and sequenced with the same protocol used for the earlier healthy control dataset. Samples belonging to the same batch were prepared together, multiplexed and sequenced on a shared HiSeq lane. As for how the authors treated the data: Raw barcoded reads were processed with MIGEC, discarding single-read molecular identifier groups before consensus assembly and CDR3 extraction. VDJtools was used for post-analysis of the clonotype tables, with diversity normalized by down-sampling every dataset to the smallest sample size. In repertoire overlap clustering, CDR3 amino acid sequences, but not nucleotide sequences, were matched to correct batch-related cross-sample contamination. TCRdb took the public reads, trimmed them with fastp at Q25, ran MiXCR for clone calling and kept in-frame beta chains. Each record represents a unique CDR3 protein, reported with the most common genes and DNA among its rows. TCRdb, not the authors, supplied the V and J calls. For this sample the table gives 650,000 to 850,000 distinct CDR3 sequences, of which approximately 50% were detected only once. Of the sample, roughly 4.4% is held by the ten largest clones.

This sample is drawn from a study of post-analysis software for immune sequencing data (dated by TCRdb to 2014 to 2015). Background on the whole study: Disease courses on record covered relapsing-remitting, secondary progressive and progressive-relapsing multiple sclerosis, though some patients had no subtype annotation. A subset of samples was prepared in parallel using single-end sample barcoding, then pooled and co-amplified after Illumina adapter ligation. The multiple sclerosis patient repertoires were compared with 10 to 12 previously published healthy control repertoires from donors aged 6 to 25 years.

From cysteine to phenylalanine, the CDR3 is 13 amino acids long. The read is trimmed to its CDR3 DNA, 39 bases read in frame from base 1. Here is what the overall study found, with its caveats: Patients showed significantly higher frequencies than controls for five TRBV segments, among them TRBV5-6, TRBV5-1 and TRBV20-1. Strong co-clustering of samples prepared in the same batch was shown by direct clustering with F measure, prompting a batch-effect correction. Normalized Chao1 diversity was significantly lower in multiple sclerosis patients than controls, suggesting substantial peripheral T-cell clonal expansion. The control group was slightly older than the multiple sclerosis patient group.

Sequenced material: blood. The chain is assembled from TRBV12-3 or TRBV12-4 and TRBJ2-5; no D gene is confidently identified. The clonotype was recovered from a girl between 5 and 17 years old with multiple sclerosis. The DNA reads TGTGCCAGCAGTTACCCACGCCAAGAGGCCCAGTACTTC. This gives the protein CASSYPRQEAQYF.